The clone carrying this T cell receptor beta chain has only one observation. Other DNA sequences in the sample encode the same CDR3. This sample is drawn from a study of shared clonotypes between healthy human individuals. The CDR3 length is 11 residues. The V end lost 6 bases, the J end lost 5 bases, and 10 bases lay between the germline ends. Germline V lookup: CDR1 DFQATT, CDR2 SNEGSKA (reference sequence). Some clones are missing from TCRdb's copy, which holds only in-frame ones; the method was immunoSEQ multiplex PCR. The sample records more than 2,000,000 clones, about 92% being singletons. The chain is built from TRBV20-1 and TRBJ2-5; no clear D gene. Material for sequencing was naive CD4+ T cells from PBMCs. Subset in this sample: CD45RA+ positively selected. The origin of this receptor is a man younger than 35 in good health. Some clones in this sample may be carry-over from other donors' samples. CDR3 residues: CSAPLGETQYF. CDR3 sequence (DNA): TGCAGTGCCCCCCTCGGGGAGACCCAGTACTTC.